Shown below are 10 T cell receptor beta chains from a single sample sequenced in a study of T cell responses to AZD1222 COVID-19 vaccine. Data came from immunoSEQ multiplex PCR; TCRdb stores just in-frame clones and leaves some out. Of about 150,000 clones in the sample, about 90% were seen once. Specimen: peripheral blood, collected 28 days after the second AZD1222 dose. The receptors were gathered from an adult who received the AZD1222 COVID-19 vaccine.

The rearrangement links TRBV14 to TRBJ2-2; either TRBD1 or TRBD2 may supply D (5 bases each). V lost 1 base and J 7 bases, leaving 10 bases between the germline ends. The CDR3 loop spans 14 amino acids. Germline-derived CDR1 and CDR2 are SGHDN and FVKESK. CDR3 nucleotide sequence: TGTGCCAGCAGCCAAGTTGGGGGATTCGGGGAGCTGTTTTTT. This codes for CASSQVGGFGELFF.

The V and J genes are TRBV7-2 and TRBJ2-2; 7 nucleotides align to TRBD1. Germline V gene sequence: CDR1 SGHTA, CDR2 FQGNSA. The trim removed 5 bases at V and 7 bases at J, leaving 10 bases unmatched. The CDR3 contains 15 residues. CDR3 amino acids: CASSRTGQDLGELFF. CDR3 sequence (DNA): TGTGCCAGCAGCCGCACCGGACAGGACCTCGGGGAGCTGTTTTTT.

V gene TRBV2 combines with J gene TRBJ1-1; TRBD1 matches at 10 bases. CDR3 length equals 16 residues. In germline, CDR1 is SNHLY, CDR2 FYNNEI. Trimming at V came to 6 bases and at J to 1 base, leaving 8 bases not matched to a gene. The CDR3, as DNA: TGTGCCAGCAGGGCCCTGGGACAGGGGAAGAACACTGAAGCTTTCTTT. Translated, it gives CASRALGQGKNTEAFF.

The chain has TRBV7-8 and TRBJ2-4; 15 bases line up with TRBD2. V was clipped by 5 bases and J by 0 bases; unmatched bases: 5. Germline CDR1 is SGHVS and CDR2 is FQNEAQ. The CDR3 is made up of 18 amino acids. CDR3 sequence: CASSPGTSGRLAKNIQYF. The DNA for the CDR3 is TGTGCCAGCAGCCCAGGGACTAGCGGGAGGCTAGCCAAAAACATTCAGTACTTC.

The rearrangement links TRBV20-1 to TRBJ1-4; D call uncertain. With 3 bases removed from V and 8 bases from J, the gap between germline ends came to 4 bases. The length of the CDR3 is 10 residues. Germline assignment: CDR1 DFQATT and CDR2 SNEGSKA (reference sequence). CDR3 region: CSASREKLFF. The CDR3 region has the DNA TGCAGTGCTAGCCGCGAAAAACTGTTTTTT.

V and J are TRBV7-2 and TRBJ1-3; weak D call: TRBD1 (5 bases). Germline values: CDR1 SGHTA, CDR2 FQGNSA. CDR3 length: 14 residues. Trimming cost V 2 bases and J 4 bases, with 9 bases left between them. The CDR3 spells CASSLMGVGNTIYF. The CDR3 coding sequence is TGTGCCAGCAGCTTAATGGGGGTAGGAAACACCATATATTTT.

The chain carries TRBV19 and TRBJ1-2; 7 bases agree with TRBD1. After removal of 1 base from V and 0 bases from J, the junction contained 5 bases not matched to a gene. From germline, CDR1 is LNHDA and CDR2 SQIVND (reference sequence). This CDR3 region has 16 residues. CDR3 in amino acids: CASSIGRDRPNYGYTF. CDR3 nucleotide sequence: TGTGCCAGTAGTATAGGCCGGGACAGACCTAACTATGGCTACACCTTC. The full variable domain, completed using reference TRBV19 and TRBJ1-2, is DGGITQSPKYLFRKEGQNVTLSCEQNLNHDAMYWYRQDPGQGLRLIYYSQIVNDFQKGDIAEGYSVSREKKESFPLTVTSAQKNPTAFYLCASSIGRDRPNYGYTFGSGTRLTVV.

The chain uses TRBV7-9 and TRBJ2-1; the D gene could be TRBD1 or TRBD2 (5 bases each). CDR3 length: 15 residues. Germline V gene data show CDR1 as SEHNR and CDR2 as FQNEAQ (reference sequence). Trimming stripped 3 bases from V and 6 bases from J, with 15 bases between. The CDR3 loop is CASSLGEFGVNEQFF. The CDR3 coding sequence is TGTGCCAGCAGCTTGGGGGAGTTCGGGGTCAATGAGCAGTTCTTC. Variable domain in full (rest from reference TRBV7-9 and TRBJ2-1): DTGVSQNPRHKITKRGQNVTFRCDPISEHNRLYWYRQTLGQGPEFLTYFQNEAQLEKSRLLSDRFSAERPKGSFSTLEIQRTEQGDSAMYLCASSLGEFGVNEQFFGPGTRLTVL.

The CDR3 loop reads CAISGSRLASDNEQFF. CDR3 nucleotides: TGTGCCATCAGTGGTTCCCGACTAGCATCTGACAATGAGCAGTTCTTC. The chain couples TRBV10-3 to TRBJ2-1, with 7 bases lining up with TRBD2. The V gene end was trimmed by 4 bases and the J gene end by 5 bases; junction bases not matched to a gene: 11. Germline CDR1 ENHRY, CDR2 SYGVKD. This CDR3 contains 16 residues.

The CDR3 DNA sequence: TGTGCCAGCAGTTCCACAGGGATAAATCAGCCCCAGCATTTT. The encoded protein is CASSSTGINQPQHF. The V gene is TRBV6-5, the J gene TRBJ1-5; weak D call: TRBD1 (6 bases). Germline lookup yields CDR1 MNHEY and CDR2 SVGAGI. The germline V and J ends were trimmed by 4 bases and 4 bases, with 11 bases remaining between them. The CDR3 is 14 residues long.